These 8 T cell receptor beta chains came from one sample sequenced in a study of T cell responses to AZD1222 COVID-19 vaccine. Clones were read by immunoSEQ multiplex PCR, and TCRdb kept only the in-frame ones, dropping some. Here the sample spans 150,000 to 180,000 clones, under 95% being singletons. Source: peripheral blood, taken on day 0 of AZD1222 vaccination. The receptors were sampled from an adult in good health.

This clone was seen only once. The CDR3 DNA sequence: TGTGCCAGCAGCTTGGCCAGTGGGGATCAGCCCCAGCATTTT. Translating it yields CASSLASGDQPQHF. The V and J genes are TRBV5-5 and TRBJ1-5; no definite D call. V dropped 0 bases and J dropped 5 bases, with 9 bases sitting between them. Looked up from germline, CDR1 is SGHKS and CDR2 is YYEKEE (reference sequence). The CDR3 sequence is 14 residues long.

The chain uses TRBV3-1 (or the pseudogene TRBV3-2) and TRBJ2-7, with D tentatively TRBD1 (5 bases). Germline V gene lookup returns CDR1 LGHDT and CDR2 YNNKEL (reference sequence). The CDR3 is made up of 14 amino acids. Trimming shortened V by 2 bases and J by 3 bases, and 11 bases separated the two germline ends. CDR3 sequence: CASSQRGSLYEQYF. CDR3 nucleotides: TGTGCCAGCAGCCAAAGGGGATCCCTCTACGAGCAGTACTTC.

The CDR3, as DNA: TGTGCCAGCAGCAAAGTTGGACCAGCTAACTATGGCTACACCTTC. It codes for CASSKVGPANYGYTF. This chain connects TRBV7-9 to TRBJ1-2; the D is unclear. Germline V lookup: CDR1 SEHNR, CDR2 FQNEAQ (reference sequence). This CDR3 contains 15 residues. The V gene lost 5 bases and the J gene lost 0 bases, with 13 bases spanning the gap. The variable domain in full, with the rest retrieved from reference TRBV7-9 and TRBJ1-2, is DTGVSQNPRHKITKRGQNVTFRCDPISEHNRLYWYRQTLGQGPEFLTYFQNEAQLEKSRLLSDRFSAERPKGSFSTLEIQRTEQGDSAMYLCASSKVGPANYGYTFGSGTRLTVV.

The chain carries TRBV18 and TRBJ1-4; D gene ambiguous. The CDR3 is 14 amino acids. Germline V gene data show CDR1 as KGHSH and CDR2 as LQKENI. Between the trimmed V and J ends, which lost 0 bases and 8 bases, there was a span of 10 bases. The chain's CDR3 is CASSPPLGGEKLFF. In DNA, the CDR3 is TGTGCCAGCTCACCACCGTTGGGCGGGGAAAAACTGTTTTTT.

This chain joins TRBV9 and TRBJ1-2; D not resolved. V gave up 2 bases and J gave up 4 bases, with 12 bases separating them. The CDR3 has 14 amino acids. Germline V gives CDR1 SGDLS, CDR2 YYNGEE. The CDR3, as DNA: TGTGCCAGCAGCGTCGGGGTCGAGGGCTATGGCTACACCTTC. It is translated as CASSVGVEGYGYTF.

The rearrangement joins TRBV29-1 to TRBJ1-3; TRBD1 agrees at 7 bases. Losses at the gene ends were 6 bases for V and 0 bases for J; bases not matched to a gene: 14. Per the germline V gene, CDR1 is SQVTM and CDR2 is ANQGSEA. The CDR3 sequence is 17 residues long. CDR3 nucleotide sequence: TGCAGCGTAGCCGAACGGGACAGCCCTCGCTCTGGAAACACCATATATTTT. It codes for CSVAERDSPRSGNTIYF.

The gene calls are TRBV2 and TRBJ1-1, with D unresolved. V shed 7 bases and J shed 4 bases, with 4 bases lying between them. The CDR3 has 10 residues. Germline assignment: CDR1 SNHLY and CDR2 FYNNEI. The DNA of the CDR3 is TGTGCCAGCATGGGCACTGAAGCTTTCTTT. Protein sequence: CASMGTEAFF. Drawing the rest from reference TRBV2 and TRBJ1-1, the complete variable domain is EPEVTQTPSHQVTQMGQEVILRCVPISNHLYFYWYRQILGQKVEFLVSFYNNEISEKSEIFDDQFSVERPDGSNFTLKIRSTKLEDSAMYFCASMGTEAFFGQGTRLTVV.

The table lists this clone with a count of one. Written as DNA, the CDR3 is TGTGCCAGCAGTTATATGGGGGGCTACACCTTC. Protein product: CASSYMGGYTF. The J gene is TRBJ1-2, the V gene TRBV12-3 or TRBV12-4; D call uncertain. V dropped 4 bases and J dropped 8 bases, with 8 bases sitting between them. This CDR3 has 11 amino acids.